This TCR beta chain was found in a study of CD8 T cells in Susac syndrome. With random hexamers, reverse transcription was performed on about 0.5 to 1 ug of RNA. Across 54 Vbeta and 13 Jbeta, immunoSEQ multiplex PCR amplified TCR beta CDR3. TCRdb re-derived calls from the immunoSEQ multiplex PCR reads in MiXCR, one entry per CDR3 protein. The sample shows under 350,000 distinct CDR3 sequences, roughly nine tenths of them seen only once. Unmatched junction bases numbered 2, after V lost 0 bases and J lost 1 base. The CDR3 totals 16 residues. CDR1 and CDR2 (germline): MGHRA, YSYEKL. Sequenced sample: CD4+ T cells from PBMCs. V gene TRBV4-1 combines with J gene TRBJ2-2; 7 bases are shared with TRBD1. The clonotype originates from a human donor with multiple sclerosis. Here the CDR3 DNA reads TGCGCCAGCAGCCAAGATCCAGGGGGGAACACCGGGGAGCTGTTTTTT. Residues: CASSQDPGGNTGELFF.